This T cell receptor beta chain was observed in a study of regulatory T cells in long-lasting Graves disease. Through Arm-PCR of CDR3 regions and iRepertoire HTBI primers, TCR beta libraries were built. TCRdb used MiXCR to reprocess the multiplex PCR reads, holding one entry per CDR3 protein. The sample shows 200,000 to 250,000 distinct CDR3 sequences, over 20% of them seen only once. CDR1 is SEHNR and CDR2 is FQNEAQ in the germline V gene (reference sequence). The germline V and J ends were trimmed by 4 bases and 6 bases, with 21 bases remaining between them. The CDR3 runs to 16 residues. This clonotype was seen at least ten times. Time point in this sample: newly diagnosed GD, antithyroid drugs for less than 3 months. Extracted RNA from PBMCs served as the source of the TCR library.

The chain uses TRBV7-9 and TRBJ1-2, with D hard to call. Specimen: peripheral blood mononuclear cells (PBMCs), collected at new diagnosis, from a patient treated with antithyroid drugs. This sequence was found in a female donor with Graves disease. The CDR3 nucleotides are TGTGCCAGCAGCTCCCCGACCCACGACCGATGGAATGGCTACACCTTC. Its translation is CASSSPTHDRWNGYTF. Variable domain in full (rest from reference TRBV7-9 and TRBJ1-2): DTGVSQNPRHKITKRGQNVTFRCDPISEHNRLYWYRQTLGQGPEFLTYFQNEAQLEKSRLLSDRFSAERPKGSFSTLEIQRTEQGDSAMYLCASSSPTHDRWNGYTFGSGTRLTVV.